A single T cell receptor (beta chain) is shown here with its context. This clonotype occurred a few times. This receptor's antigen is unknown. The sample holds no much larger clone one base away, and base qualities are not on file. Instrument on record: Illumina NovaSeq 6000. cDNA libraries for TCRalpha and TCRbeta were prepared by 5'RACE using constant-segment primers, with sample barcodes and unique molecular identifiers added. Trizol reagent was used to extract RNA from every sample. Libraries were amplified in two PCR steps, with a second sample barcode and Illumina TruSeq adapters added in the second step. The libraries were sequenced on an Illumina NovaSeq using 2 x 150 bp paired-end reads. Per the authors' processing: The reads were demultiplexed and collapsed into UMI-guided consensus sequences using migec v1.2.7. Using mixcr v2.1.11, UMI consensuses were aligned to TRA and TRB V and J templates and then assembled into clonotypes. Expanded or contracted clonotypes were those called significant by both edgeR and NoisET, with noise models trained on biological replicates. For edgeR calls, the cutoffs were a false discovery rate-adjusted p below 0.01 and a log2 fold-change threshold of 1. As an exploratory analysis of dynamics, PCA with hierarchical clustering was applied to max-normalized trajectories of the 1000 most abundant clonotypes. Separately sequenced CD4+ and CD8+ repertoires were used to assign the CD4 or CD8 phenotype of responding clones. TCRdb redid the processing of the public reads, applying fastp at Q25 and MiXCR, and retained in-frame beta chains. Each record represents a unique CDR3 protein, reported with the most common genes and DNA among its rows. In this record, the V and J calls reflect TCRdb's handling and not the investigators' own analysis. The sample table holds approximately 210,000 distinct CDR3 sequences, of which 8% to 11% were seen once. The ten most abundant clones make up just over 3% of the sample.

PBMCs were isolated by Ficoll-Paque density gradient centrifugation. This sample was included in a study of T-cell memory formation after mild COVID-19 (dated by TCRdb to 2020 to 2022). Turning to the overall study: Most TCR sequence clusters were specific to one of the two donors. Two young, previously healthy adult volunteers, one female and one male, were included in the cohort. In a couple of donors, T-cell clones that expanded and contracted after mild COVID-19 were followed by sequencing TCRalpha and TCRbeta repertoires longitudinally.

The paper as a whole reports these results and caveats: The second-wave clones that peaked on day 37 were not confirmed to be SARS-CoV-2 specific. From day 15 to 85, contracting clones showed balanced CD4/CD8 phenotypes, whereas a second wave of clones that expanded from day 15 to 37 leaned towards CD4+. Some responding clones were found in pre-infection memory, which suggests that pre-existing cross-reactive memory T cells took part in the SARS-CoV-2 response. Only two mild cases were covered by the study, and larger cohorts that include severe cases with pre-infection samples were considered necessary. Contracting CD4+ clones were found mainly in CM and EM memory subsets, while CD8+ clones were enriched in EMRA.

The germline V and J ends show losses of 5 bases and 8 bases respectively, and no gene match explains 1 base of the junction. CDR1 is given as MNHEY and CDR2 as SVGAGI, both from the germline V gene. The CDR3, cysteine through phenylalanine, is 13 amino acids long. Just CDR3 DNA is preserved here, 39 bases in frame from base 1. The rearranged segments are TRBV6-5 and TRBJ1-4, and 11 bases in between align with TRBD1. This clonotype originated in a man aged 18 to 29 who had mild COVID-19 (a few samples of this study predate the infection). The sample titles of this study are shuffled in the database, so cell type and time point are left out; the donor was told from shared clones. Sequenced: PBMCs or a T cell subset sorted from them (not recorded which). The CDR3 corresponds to CASSRDRGEKLFF. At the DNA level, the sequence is TGTGCCAGCAGTCGGGACAGGGGGGAAAAACTGTTTTTT.